This entry features one T cell receptor beta chain sequence. Ten or more counts support this clonotype. Its specific antigen is unknown. It has no much larger one-base neighbor in the sample; base qualities were not kept. This specimen comes from a study of spatial heterogeneity in lung cancer (dated by TCRdb to about 2019). Background on the whole study: More beta-chain than alpha-chain transcripts were consistently detected, likely reflecting higher beta-chain transcript abundance. In the raw uncorrected reads, each unique combination of TCR and UMI appeared on average more than ten times. TCR alpha and beta repertoires were quantitatively compared across multiple tumor regions, matched nontumor lung and blood in non-small cell lung cancer. The study linked features of the TCR repertoire to counts of nonsynonymous mutations, which were determined by whole-exome sequencing of tumor tissue. At surgery, both alpha and beta chains were TCR-sequenced in some 220 tumor regions, some 64 matched nontumor lung samples and a few dozen PBMC samples. What the authors observed across the whole study: Additional single-cell paired TCR alpha and beta sequencing was considered necessary to confirm, at a functional level, the hypothesis that regional TCRs recognize regional mutations. Ubiquitous expanded tumor TCRs were found in blood more often at tumor resection than at routine follow-up.

Interpreted using the paper, the time point label stands for: sample taken at primary tumor resection. TCR sequencing used whole RNA extracted from tumor and nontumor lung tissue, or from cryopreserved PBMC samples, without cell sorting. The donors were more than 65 patients from the lung TRACERx cohort who had early-stage, untreated non-small cell lung cancer. A patient was chosen for TCR sequencing only when enough RNA was available from at least two tumor regions. The receptor library was made with 5' RACE. Data came from a NextSeq 500. The TCR library protocol attached a unique molecular identifier to each TCR cDNA molecule to allow correction of PCR and sequencing errors. The study's processing was this. TCR identification, UMI-based error correction and CDR3 extraction were performed with Decombinator tools. TCRs above a frequency of 2 per 1,000, corresponding to the top 1% of the tumor frequency distribution, were defined as expanded. Renyi diversity was computed with the R vegan package after each repertoire had been subsampled 100 times to 5,000 TCRs. To build CDR3 similarity networks, amino acid triplet string-kernel similarity was used, and CDR3s were connected when their pairwise similarity was above 0.82. Using fastp at Q25 and MiXCR, TCRdb reprocessed the public reads and kept productive beta chains. Every entry covers one CDR3 protein and lists the most common genes and DNA from its rows. TCRdb, rather than the study authors, made the V and J calls. The sample contains 45,000 to 55,000 distinct CDR3 sequences, under 6% of them found a single time. Around 10% of the sample rests with the top ten.

The germline V gene gives CDR1 as LGHNA and CDR2 as YSLEER. The junction shows trimming of 0 bases on V and 4 bases on J, plus 11 bases between the germline ends. The CDR3 goes from the cysteine to the phenylalanine over 15 residues. Here the CDR3 DNA is all that survives: 45 bases in frame from base 1. Sequencing used PBMCs, obtained at surgery. The source is a male donor with early-stage non-small cell lung cancer. The sequence joins TRBV4-3 to TRBJ2-3, with a tentative D gene TRBD2 over 6 matching bases. The DNA sequence is TGCGCCAGCAGCCAAGACCCAACTAGCCCAGATACGCAGTATTTT. Translated, it reads CASSQDPTSPDTQYF.